These 18 T cell receptor beta chains were all obtained from the same sample, sequenced in a study of PD-L1 blockade in urothelial cancer. Generated by immunoSEQ multiplex PCR, the TCRdb table keeps only in-frame clones and is missing some. Among about 74,000 clones, around 80% were seen once, and the ten largest hold approximately 4.7%. The specimen comprised PBMCs, sampled around atezolizumab (anti-PD-L1) treatment. The receptors come from a man aged 70-80 years with urothelial cancer.

This clone came up once. The chain recombines TRBV2 with TRBJ1-3; perhaps TRBD1 as D (5 bases). V gave up 8 bases and J gave up 3 bases, with 11 bases separating them. The CDR3 is 13 amino acids. CDR1 SNHLY and CDR2 FYNNEI come from the germline V gene. CDR3 nucleotide sequence: TGTGCCAGCTTGCTGGACATTGGAAACACCATATATTTT. This sequence encodes CASLLDIGNTIYF.

This chain links TRBV28 with TRBJ2-7, with 7 bases fitting TRBD2. The CDR3 runs to 15 residues. Unmatched junction bases numbered 6, after V lost 2 bases and J lost 2 bases. From germline, CDR1 is MDHEN and CDR2 SYDVKM. CDR3 sequence reads: CASSLVASGTYEQYF. Here the CDR3 DNA reads TGTGCCAGCAGTTTAGTGGCTAGCGGCACCTACGAGCAGTACTTC.

The chain recombines TRBV6-6 with TRBJ1-1; D unresolved. CDR3 length: 13 residues. The V and J ends lost 2 bases and 1 base respectively, with 5 bases between them. Germline assignment: CDR1 MNHNY and CDR2 SVGAGI (reference sequence). CDR3 protein: CASSYPGNTEAFF. The DNA for the CDR3 is TGTGCCAGCAGTTACCCGGGGAACACTGAAGCTTTCTTT.

V is TRBV5-1 and J is TRBJ2-7; 8 bases match TRBD1. CDR3 length equals 15 residues. Trimming cost V 4 bases and J 6 bases; bases outside gene matches: 12. The germline V gene encodes CDR1 SGHRS and CDR2 YFSETQ. The CDR3 loop is CASSARTGTPAEQYF. The CDR3, as DNA: TGCGCCAGCAGCGCCCGGACAGGGACCCCAGCCGAGCAGTACTTC.

The chain is built from TRBV7-9 and TRBJ2-1; D perhaps matches TRBD2 (6 bases). Germline-derived CDR1 and CDR2 are SEHNR and FQNEAQ (reference sequence). The CDR3 is 16 residues long. V was trimmed by 1 base and J by 0 bases, leaving 10 bases between them. The CDR3 sequence: CASSLDSGSSYNEQFF. CDR3 DNA sequence: TGTGCCAGCAGCTTAGATAGCGGCAGCTCCTACAATGAGCAGTTCTTC.

V gene TRBV6-5 combines with J gene TRBJ2-3; 7 nucleotides line up with TRBD2. Looked up from germline, CDR1 is MNHEY and CDR2 is SVGAGI. This CDR3 spans 16 amino acids. Trimming took 4 bases from V and 2 from J; bases not matched to a gene: 9. The CDR3 DNA reads TGTGCCAGCAGTTTGACTAGCAGACAGTCCACAGATACGCAGTATTTT. Amino acids: CASSLTSRQSTDTQYF.

In its sample, this clone was seen once. The chain's CDR3 is CASRTQGRRNYGYTF. CDR3 nucleotides: TGTGCCAGCAGGACCCAGGGGAGAAGGAACTATGGCTACACCTTC. The V gene is TRBV6-6, the J gene TRBJ1-2; tentative D call: TRBD1 (6 bases). This CDR3 is built from 15 residues. Germline V gene data show CDR1 as MNHNY and CDR2 as SVGAGI (reference sequence). V was pared by 6 bases and J by 2 bases, with 16 bases between.

V gene TRBV7-9 combines with J gene TRBJ1-1; 8 bases are a match to TRBD1. CDR1 SEHNR and CDR2 FQNEAQ come from the germline V gene (reference sequence). Trimming removed 4 bases from V and 1 base from J; junction bases left unmatched: 8. The length of the CDR3 is 16 residues. The CDR3 region has the DNA TGTGCCAGCAGCTACCCAGCCGGGACAGGGAACACTGAAGCTTTCTTT. Translated: CASSYPAGTGNTEAFF.

This rearrangement joins TRBV2 to TRBJ2-5, with TRBD2 identical over 7 bases. Trimming at V came to 5 bases and at J to 2 bases, leaving 8 bases not matched to a gene. From germline, CDR1 is SNHLY and CDR2 FYNNEI. The CDR3 has 15 residues. DNA of the CDR3: TGTGCCAGCAGTACGATCGGGGGAGGGCAAGAGACCCAGTACTTC. It translates to CASSTIGGGQETQYF.

The chain has TRBV7-8 and TRBJ2-7, with unresolved D. Germline CDR1 SGHVS, CDR2 FQNEAQ. With 0 bases removed from V and 3 bases from J, the gap between germline ends came to 3 bases. This CDR3 has 12 amino acids. Written as DNA, the CDR3 is TGTGCCAGCAGCTTAGCTAACTACGAGCAGTACTTC. Translation gives CASSLANYEQYF.

The chain uses TRBV4-1 and TRBJ2-5, with 7 bases identical to TRBD2. The J segment lost 5 bases and the V segment lost 4 bases, leaving 4 bases of the junction unmatched. Germline loops: CDR1 MGHRA, CDR2 YSYEKL. This CDR3 has 13 amino acids. This CDR3 is CASSRGGAETQYF. In nucleotides, the CDR3 is TGCGCCAGCAGCCGGGGAGGGGCGGAGACCCAGTACTTC.

This chain uses TRBV6-5 with TRBJ1-1, with TRBD1 matching over 8 bases. CDR1 MNHEY and CDR2 SVGAGI come from the germline V gene. The CDR3 consists of 13 residues. Germline trimming cut 0 bases from V and 6 bases from J; bases unmatched to any gene: 0. CDR3 sequence: CASSYSTGAEAFF. CDR3 in DNA: TGTGCCAGCAGTTACTCGACAGGGGCTGAAGCTTTCTTT.

The chain couples TRBV6-6 to TRBJ2-1; TRBD1 matches at 8 bases. Germline lookup yields CDR1 MNHNY and CDR2 SVGAGI (reference sequence). The CDR3 contains 11 residues. Trimming took 5 bases from V and 13 from J; bases not matched to a gene: 4. This CDR3 is CASSLDREQFF. In DNA form, the CDR3 reads TGTGCCAGCAGTCTGGACAGGGAACAGTTCTTC.

CDR3: CASSRSGGGSYEQYF. CDR3 nucleotide sequence: TGTGCCAGCAGCCGTAGCGGTGGCGGTTCCTACGAGCAGTACTTC. The chain links TRBV7-6 to TRBJ2-7; a possible D gene is TRBD2 (6 bases). CDR1 and CDR2 from the germline V gene are SGHVS and FNYEAQ. There are 15 residues in the CDR3. The ends were cut back, 5 bases at V and 1 base at J, with 15 bases in the middle.

The chain couples TRBV6-4 to TRBJ2-2; D unclear. The CDR3 spans 14 residues. Germline CDR1 reads MRHNA; CDR2 reads SNTAGT. The V gene lost 0 bases and the J gene lost 4 bases, with 6 bases spanning the gap. CDR3 protein: CASSDSVFTGELFF. In DNA, the CDR3 is TGTGCCAGCAGTGACTCTGTCTTCACCGGGGAGCTGTTTTTT.

The chain carries TRBV4-1 and TRBJ2-7; TRBD2 aligns across 11 bases. V shed 10 bases, J shed 2 bases, and the junction held 4 bases outside the gene matches. CDR3 length equals 13 residues. CDR1 is MGHRA and CDR2 is YSYEKL in the germline V gene. CDR3 protein: CANSSGRTYEQYF. DNA of the CDR3: TGCGCCAACTCTAGCGGGAGGACCTACGAGCAGTACTTC.

J is TRBJ2-7 and V is TRBV7-9, with 8 nucleotides matching TRBD2. V gave up 1 base and J gave up 7 bases; unmatched junction bases: 9. Germline assignment: CDR1 SEHNR and CDR2 FQNEAQ (reference sequence). The CDR3 has 15 amino acids. The CDR3 spells CASSLGVEASGEQYF. For the CDR3, the DNA is TGTGCCAGCAGCTTAGGTGTTGAGGCTAGCGGGGAGCAGTACTTC.

This sequence joins TRBV19 and TRBJ2-1; the match to TRBD2 covers 7 bases. Unmatched junction bases numbered 4, after V lost 4 bases and J lost 1 base. CDR1 LNHDA and CDR2 SQIVND come from the germline V gene (reference sequence). This CDR3 has 15 residues. CDR3 sequence reads: CASSREAGSYNEQFF. The CDR3 coding sequence is TGTGCCAGTAGTAGGGAAGCGGGGTCCTACAATGAGCAGTTCTTC.